This is a list of T cell receptor beta chains from one sample in a study of blood T cell repertoires in COVID-19. The assay was immunoSEQ multiplex PCR, and TCRdb's table has in-frame clones only and misses some. Among around 130,000 clones listed, 80% to 90% were seen once. Specimen: peripheral blood. The source is a woman between 50 and 59 years old with acute or convalescent COVID-19. Each CDR3 is given without its conserved first and last residue. Each record gives: J gene, V gene, CDR3 protein.

>TRBJ1-1|TRBV7-9
AREADINTEAF
>TRBJ1-4|TRBV19
ASTPGYATNEKLF
>TRBJ1-2|TRBV30
AWRQGYGYT
>TRBJ2-7|TRBV7-9
ASSSVPGSYEQY
>TRBJ1-1|TRBV5-1
ASSSQGFTEAF
>TRBJ2-5|TRBV5-6
ASSPDLGAGVETQY
>TRBJ2-7|TRBV7-2
ASSTRTGSDEQY
>TRBJ2-1|TRBV9
ASSVSSPNEQF
>TRBJ1-5|TRBV19
ASRTQGSQPQH
>TRBJ1-2|TRBV6-5
ASSYWHRGQGDGYT
>TRBJ2-7|TRBV11-2
ASSPSTGDYEQY
>TRBJ2-1|TRBV11-2
ASSWGERYNEQF
>TRBJ1-6|TRBV5-1
ASTTWDSSNSPLH
>TRBJ1-2|TRBV27
ASSLRGSYADGYT
>TRBJ2-2|TRBV7-9
ASSGQGNTGELF
>TRBJ1-1|TRBV11-3
ASSSLTANTEAF
>TRBJ2-7|TRBV30
AWGETPYEQY
>TRBJ1-1|TRBV3-1/TRBV3-2
ASSQDRTGNLVAF
>TRBJ2-2|TRBV3-1/TRBV3-2
ASSQDPDSGGYRETGELF
>TRBJ1-1|TRBV6-5
ASSYSRQNTEAF
>TRBJ2-5|TRBV24-1
ATSDWSGGQETQY
>TRBJ2-1|TRBV18
ASSPIGTGANEQF
>TRBJ2-5|TRBV29-1
SVAGTGEGTQY
>TRBJ2-7|TRBV6-2/TRBV6-3
ASSYQGQGAGEQY
>TRBJ2-7|TRBV5-1
ASSPGWAGEQY
>TRBJ1-2|TRBV10-1
ARPRQGARDDYGYT
>TRBJ1-1|TRBV5-1
ASSAGHQDKAF
>TRBJ2-2|TRBV30
AWRAHRVNRGDTGELF
>TRBJ1-1|TRBV14
ASTGMNTEAF
>TRBJ1-1|TRBV4-3
ASSQGLVAGAPKYTPEAF
>TRBJ2-7|TRBV4-3
ASSQAGQGFYEQY
>TRBJ2-7|TRBV19
ASSIGTGTYEQY
>TRBJ2-1|TRBV5-1
ASSLARLGSYNEQF
>TRBJ2-6|TRBV10-3
AISDVLSSGANVLT
>TRBJ1-6|TRBV27
ASSFGTGVGPLH
>TRBJ1-3|TRBV5-6
ASSFGPGTIY
>TRBJ1-4|TRBV9
ASSPRQGVREKLF
>TRBJ2-7|TRBV9
ASSVQGAPTDEQY
>TRBJ1-1|TRBV7-3
ASSLTGNTEAF
>TRBJ1-5|TRBV4-3
ASSQEASYGNQPQH
>TRBJ2-5|TRBV11-2
ASSFESPPKETQY
>TRBJ2-7|TRBV6-2/TRBV6-3
ASSPGHALDEQY
>TRBJ1-3|TRBV7-9
ASSVGQATIY
>TRBJ2-1|TRBV6-6
ASSYRTSGEQF
>TRBJ1-2|TRBV7-2
ASSLAGGGAYGYT
>TRBJ2-7|TRBV18
ASSAGHGEQY
>TRBJ2-5|TRBV5-4
ASSLGDRGRETQY
>TRBJ2-1|TRBV30
AWRDKTGGSAYNEQF
>TRBJ1-2|TRBV7-9
ASSSDYYGYT
>TRBJ1-5|TRBV2
ASNSDRARNQPQH
>TRBJ1-1|TRBV12-3/TRBV12-4
ASSLLSQTEAF
>TRBJ1-5|TRBV6-2/TRBV6-3
ASSYDVGEGSQPQH
>TRBJ2-1|TRBV10-1
ASSESLAGVNEQF
>TRBJ1-1|TRBV10-3
AITTGAGTEAF
>TRBJ1-5|TRBV6-5
ASSQDQGTNQPQH